These 10 T cell receptor beta chains were sequenced from one sample in a study of T cells in Graves' hyperthyroidism and ophthalmopathy. TCR beta CDR3 regions were amplified from RNA transcripts. When the TCR CDR3 underwent first-round RT-PCR, the HTBI primer set was used. TCRdb analysed the multiplex PCR reads with MiXCR anew, one entry per CDR3 protein. Of 650,000 to 800,000 distinct CDR3 sequences listed, about 45% were seen once; the top ten hold under 8.5%. The sequenced sample was peripheral blood or thyroid tissue (not recorded which). These receptors came from an adult man with Graves' disease, either hyperthyroidism or ophthalmopathy (not recorded which).

CDR3 region: CASNANRDQPQHF. The CDR3 coding sequence is TGTGCCAGCAACGCTAACAGGGATCAGCCCCAGCATTTT. This sequence joins TRBV7-8 and TRBJ1-5; tentative D call: TRBD1 (6 bases). Germline V gene lookup returns CDR1 SGHVS and CDR2 FQNEAQ. CDR3 length equals 13 residues. Between the trimmed V and J ends, which lost 7 bases and 5 bases, there was a span of 12 bases.

The gene calls are TRBV15 and TRBJ1-4; possible D gene TRBD1, 5 bases. Deletions cut 1 base from V and 7 bases from J, with 13 bases between. This CDR3 region has 15 residues. Germline CDR1 and CDR2: LNHNV and YYDKDF (reference sequence). CDR3 sequence (DNA): TGTGCCACCAGCAGAGTGGGGTTTGGGGGTGAAAAACTGTTTTTT. It is translated as CATSRVGFGGEKLFF.

V and J are TRBV7-2 and TRBJ2-6; 10 bases are a match to TRBD1. Per germline, CDR1 SGHTA and CDR2 FQGNSA. This CDR3 comprises 17 residues. V was pared by 6 bases and J by 0 bases, with 5 bases of the junction left unmatched. CDR3 DNA: TGTGCCAGCAGTGACCGGGACAGGGGCTCTGGGGCCAACGTCCTGACTTTC. Its translation: CASSDRDRGSGANVLTF.

There are a few counts of this clonotype. The chain has TRBV19 and TRBJ1-2, with D perhaps matching TRBD1 (5 bases). Germline-derived CDR1 and CDR2 are LNHDA and SQIVND (reference sequence). The CDR3 runs to 14 residues. V lost 6 bases and J lost 4, with 15 bases in between. The CDR3 region is CASSRAGEGYGYTF. The CDR3 nucleotides read TGTGCCAGTAGCCGAGCGGGGGAAGGCTATGGCTACACCTTC.

This clonotype was counted only a few times. The chain links TRBV12-3 or TRBV12-4 to TRBJ1-5; no reliable D call. CDR3 size: 13 residues. For the CDR3, the DNA is TGTGCTAGTGGTTTACGTCGGGATCAGCCCCAGCATTTT. It translates to CASGLRRDQPQHF.

The V and J genes are TRBV9 and TRBJ1-3; D is perhaps TRBD1 (5 bases). In germline, CDR1 is SGDLS, CDR2 YYNGEE. Trimming cost V 2 bases and J 2 bases, with 11 bases left between them. The CDR3 spans 15 residues. The CDR3 region has the DNA TGTGCCAGCAGCGTCTATGGGGGGGCTGGAAACACCATATATTTT. Translating gives CASSVYGGAGNTIYF.

This clonotype was picked up many times. The chain employs TRBV5-1 and TRBJ2-7, with 9 nucleotides matching TRBD1. CDR1 and CDR2 from the germline V gene are SGHRS and YFSETQ. This CDR3 has 14 amino acids. Trimming took 3 bases from V and 7 from J; bases not matched to a gene: 8. CDR3: CASSSGTGIVEQYF. DNA of the CDR3: TGCGCCAGCAGCTCCGGGACAGGGATCGTTGAGCAGTACTTC.

About this clonotype: A much more abundant neighbour one base away suggests this may be a read error. This chain links TRBV9 with TRBJ1-4; TRBD1 matches 7 bases. The V gene's germline CDR1 is SGDLS and CDR2 YYNGEE. This CDR3 comprises 12 residues. CDR3 nucleotides: TGTACCAGCAGCCCGCTAACAGGGGAACTGTTTTTT. It yields the protein CTSSPLTGELFF.

The chain carries TRBV7-8 and TRBJ2-2; possible D gene TRBD1, 6 bases. Trimming pared 2 bases from V and 4 bases from J, leaving 14 bases between. Looked up from germline, CDR1 is SGHVS and CDR2 is FQNEAQ. The CDR3 contains 16 residues. Here the CDR3 reads CASSLHRVGPTGELFF. The CDR3 DNA reads TGTGCCAGCAGCTTACACAGGGTGGGCCCCACCGGGGAGCTGTTTTTT.

The chain carries TRBV7-2 and TRBJ1-2, with TRBD1 matching 9 bases. V lost 4 bases to trimming and J lost 7 bases; unmatched junction nucleotides: 4. This CDR3 has 13 residues. Germline CDR1 is SGHTA and CDR2 is FQGNSA. The CDR3 region is CASSWGQGLGYTF. Written as DNA, the CDR3 is TGTGCCAGCAGCTGGGGACAGGGCCTTGGCTACACCTTC.